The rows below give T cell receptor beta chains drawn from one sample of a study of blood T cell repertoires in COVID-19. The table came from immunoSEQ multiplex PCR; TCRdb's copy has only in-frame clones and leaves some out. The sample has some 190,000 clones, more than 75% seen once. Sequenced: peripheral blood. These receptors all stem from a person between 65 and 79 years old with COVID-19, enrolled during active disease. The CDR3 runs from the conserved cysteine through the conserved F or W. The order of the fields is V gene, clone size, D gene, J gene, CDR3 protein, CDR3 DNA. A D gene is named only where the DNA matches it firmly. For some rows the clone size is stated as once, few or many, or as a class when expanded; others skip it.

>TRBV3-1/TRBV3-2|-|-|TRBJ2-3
CASSLLGGGTDTQYF
TGTGCCAGCAGCCTTCTAGGGGGGGGCACAGATACGCAGTATTTT
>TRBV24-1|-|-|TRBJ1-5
CATSDGQFGNQPQHF
TGTGCCACCAGTGATGGACAGTTCGGGAATCAGCCCCAGCATTTT
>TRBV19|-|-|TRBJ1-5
CASSIDGRGGQPQHF
TGTGCCAGTAGTATAGATGGCCGGGGTGGCCAGCCCCAGCATTTT
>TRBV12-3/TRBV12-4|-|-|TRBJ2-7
CASSRSSREQYF
TGTGCCAGCAGTCGAAGCTCTAGGGAGCAGTACTTC
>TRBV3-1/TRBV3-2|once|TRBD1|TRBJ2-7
CASSQGQEGTGGSYEQYF
TGTGCCAGCAGCCAGGGCCAGGAGGGGACAGGGGGGTCCTACGAGCAGTACTTC
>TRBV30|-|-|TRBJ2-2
CAWRLIPGTGELFF
TGTGCCTGGCGACTGATTCCAGGGACCGGGGAGCTGTTTTTT
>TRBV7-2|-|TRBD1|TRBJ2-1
CASSFSGGANNEQFF
TGTGCCAGCAGCTTTTCAGGGGGCGCCAATAATGAGCAGTTCTTC
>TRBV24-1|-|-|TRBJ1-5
CATSGGRGQPQHF
TGTGCCACCAGTGGCGGGAGAGGCCAGCCCCAGCATTTT
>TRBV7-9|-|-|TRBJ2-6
CASSLFRGSGANVLTF
TGTGCCAGCAGCTTATTCCGCGGGTCCGGGGCCAACGTCCTGACTTTC
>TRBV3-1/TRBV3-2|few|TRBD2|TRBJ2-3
CASSQDRGSGRWGTDTQYF
TGTGCCAGCAGCCAAGATCGTGGTAGCGGGAGGTGGGGCACAGATACGCAGTATTTT
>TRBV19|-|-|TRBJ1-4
CASSSDRRKVKLFF
TGTGCCAGTAGTTCCGACAGGCGGAAGGTAAAACTGTTTTTT
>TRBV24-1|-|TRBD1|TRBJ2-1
CATSDQLGQRQFF
TGTGCCACCAGTGACCAATTGGGACAGCGCCAGTTCTTC